This T cell receptor beta chain came from a study of cytomegalovirus exposure and HLA in healthy donors. Turning to this clone: Its antigen is not known.

The study, taken as a whole, reports: Productive status was seen about 90% or about 30% of the time for most TCR beta V segments in an earlier analysis.

Germline assignment: CDR1 LGHNA and CDR2 YNFKEQ. Trimming removed 2 bases from V and 2 bases from J, with 18 bases in between. The CDR3 has 17 residues. PCR involved 60 Vbeta and 13 Jbeta primers. TCRdb's copy holds only in-frame clones and misses some; the assay was immunoSEQ multiplex PCR. The table has 150,000 or so clones, 75% seen once; the top ten hold more than 2.5%. Sequencing was carried out using PBMCs. This chain links TRBV4-2 with TRBJ1-2; possible D gene TRBD1, 6 bases. The origin of this receptor is a man in his forties in good health and CMV-seronegative. CDR3 amino acids: CASSQQTTGTLNYGYTF. The CDR3 nucleotides are TGTGCCAGCAGCCAACAGACAACCGGGACATTAAACTATGGCTACACCTTC.